Listed below are T cell receptor beta chains from one sample, sequenced in a study of OX40 agonist ivuxolimab in advanced cancers. Assay used: immunoSEQ multiplex PCR; TCRdb lists only in-frame clones, some missing. The sample lists tens of thousands of clones, around 73% occurring once. Source: CD4+ or CD8+ T cells sorted from blood, taken in a trial of the OX40 agonist ivuxolimab. These receptors originate from an adult with an advanced solid tumor such as melanoma, head and neck, liver or kidney cancer. CDR3s include the opening cysteine and the closing phenylalanine or tryptophan. D genes are given only for firm matches. The size of a clone is reported for some rows only, either as once, few or many, or as a class for expanded clones.

J gene | D gene | CDR3 length | V gene | clone size | CDR3 protein | CDR3 DNA
TRBJ1-1 | TRBD1 | 13 | TRBV5-1 | - | CATGDSPNTEAFF | TGCGCCACCGGGGACAGCCCAAACACTGAAGCTTTCTTT
TRBJ2-7 | TRBD2 | 16 | TRBV7-6 | - | CASSFGSLAGGYEQYF | TGTGCCAGCAGCTTTGGTAGTCTAGCGGGAGGGTACGAGCAGTACTTC
TRBJ2-7 | TRBD2 | 16 | TRBV5-1 | - | CASSPGLAGVSYEQYF | TGCGCCAGCAGCCCTGGACTAGCGGGCGTCTCCTACGAGCAGTACTTC
TRBJ1-2 | - | 15 | TRBV4-1 | - | CASSAPGRANYGYTF | TGCGCCAGCAGCGCCCCGGGACGAGCTAACTATGGCTACACCTTC
TRBJ2-3 | TRBD2 | 15 | TRBV6-4 | - | CASSEAGGPTDTQYF | TGTGCCAGCAGTGAAGCGGGAGGGCCAACAGATACGCAGTATTTT
TRBJ2-5 | TRBD2 | 16 | TRBV11-2 | few | CASSLEFGRAGGTQYF | TGTGCCAGCAGCTTAGAATTTGGGAGGGCCGGGGGGACCCAGTACTTC
TRBJ2-3 | TRBD2 | 18 | TRBV11-3 | - | CASSPGKASGGSTDTQYF | TGTGCCAGCAGCCCCGGGAAGGCTAGCGGGGGAAGCACAGATACGCAGTATTTT
TRBJ1-2 | - | 15 | TRBV5-1 | - | CASSLEAGAGYGYTF | TGCGCCAGCAGCTTGGAGGCGGGGGCAGGCTATGGCTACACCTTC
TRBJ2-5 | - | 15 | TRBV5-1 | - | CASSYGGEYQETQYF | TGCGCCAGCAGCTATGGAGGGGAGTACCAAGAGACCCAGTACTTC
TRBJ1-2 | - | 14 | TRBV29-1 | - | CSVVPDLVSYGYTF | TGCAGCGTTGTCCCCGATTTAGTGTCCTATGGCTACACCTTC
TRBJ2-2 | TRBD2 | 15 | TRBV18 | - | CASSPPTSGTGELFF | TGTGCCAGCTCACCACCGACTAGCGGGACCGGGGAGCTGTTTTTT
TRBJ2-7 | - | 14 | TRBV13 | - | CASSLTGRPYEQYF | TGTGCCAGCAGCTTAACAGGGCGCCCCTACGAGCAGTACTTC
TRBJ1-6 | - | 13 | TRBV30 | once | CAGTTVYNSPLHF | TGTGCCGGGACGACAGTCTATAATTCACCCCTCCACTTT
TRBJ2-7 | - | 14 | TRBV28 | - | CASTQRVGAREQYF | TGTGCCAGCACTCAAAGGGTCGGGGCACGGGAGCAGTACTTC
TRBJ2-7 | TRBD2 | 15 | TRBV6-5 | few | CASRTTSGKAYEQYF | TGTGCCAGCAGGACTACTAGCGGGAAGGCCTACGAGCAGTACTTC
TRBJ2-1 | TRBD2 | 16 | TRBV9 | - | CASSPRLAGLVVEQFF | TGTGCCAGCAGCCCCCGACTAGCGGGATTAGTAGTTGAGCAGTTCTTC
TRBJ2-3 | TRBD2 | 17 | TRBV29-1 | - | CSVESPFEAGGTDTQYF | TGCAGCGTTGAAAGCCCCTTTGAGGCGGGAGGCACAGATACGCAGTATTTT
TRBJ2-5 | - | 13 | TRBV27 | - | CASSFQGQETQYF | TGTGCCAGCAGTTTTCAGGGCCAAGAGACCCAGTACTTC
TRBJ2-1 | - | 14 | TRBV6-5 | - | CASSYDRSYNEQFF | TGTGCCAGCAGTTACGACCGCTCCTACAATGAGCAGTTCTTC
TRBJ2-7 | TRBD1 | 13 | TRBV30 | - | CAWSVQGAWEQYF | TGTGCCTGGAGTGTACAGGGGGCTTGGGAGCAGTACTTC
TRBJ2-7 | - | 13 | TRBV5-4 | - | CASSGPTNYEQYF | TGTGCCAGCAGCGGGCCCACCAACTACGAGCAGTACTTC
TRBJ1-5 | - | 16 | TRBV21-1 | - | CASSTEDRVSNQPQHF | TGTGCCAGCAGCACCGAGGACAGGGTTAGCAATCAGCCCCAGCATTTT
TRBJ2-2 | - | 14 | TRBV7-3 | - | CASSLGLSTGELFF | TGTGCCAGCAGCTTAGGCTTATCCACCGGGGAGCTGTTTTTT
TRBJ2-7 | TRBD1 | 15 | TRBV4-1 | - | CASSRGTGGTDEQYF | TGCGCCAGCAGCCGAGGGACAGGGGGAACGGACGAGCAGTACTTC
TRBJ2-7 | TRBD2 | 16 | TRBV14 | many | CASSPRIREGLDEQYF | TGTGCCAGCAGCCCCCGGATTAGGGAGGGCCTCGACGAGCAGTACTTC
TRBJ2-1 | TRBD2 | 16 | TRBV2 | - | CASRSSGSRRYNEQFF | TGTGCCAGCAGGAGTAGCGGGAGCCGCCGCTACAATGAGCAGTTCTTC
TRBJ2-1 | - | 16 | TRBV9 | - | CASSPSFGSSYNEQFF | TGTGCCAGCAGCCCCTCCTTTGGAAGCTCCTACAATGAGCAGTTCTTC
TRBJ1-2 | TRBD1 | 15 | TRBV7-9 | - | CASSSLVGQGGGYTF | TGTGCCAGCAGCTCCTTAGTAGGACAGGGTGGTGGCTACACCTTC
TRBJ2-7 | - | 14 | TRBV7-9 | - | CASSLEDGTYEQYF | TGTGCCAGCAGCTTAGAGGACGGAACCTACGAGCAGTACTTC
TRBJ2-7 | TRBD2 | 19 | TRBV19 | - | CASSTTNPTSGRSSYEQYF | TGTGCCAGTAGTACCACCAACCCCACTAGCGGAAGGAGCTCCTACGAGCAGTACTTC
TRBJ2-5 | TRBD2 | 19 | TRBV4-1 | - | CASSQLPGTSGSYQETQYF | TGCGCCAGCAGCCAACTTCCCGGGACTAGCGGAAGTTACCAAGAGACCCAGTACTTC
TRBJ2-3 | TRBD2 | 16 | TRBV4-2 | few | CASSQRTSGRSDTQYF | TGTGCCAGCAGCCAAAGGACTAGCGGGAGATCAGATACGCAGTATTTT
TRBJ1-1 | - | 14 | TRBV27 | - | CASSRNRENTEAFF | TGTGCCAGCAGTCGAAACAGAGAGAACACTGAAGCTTTCTTT
TRBJ2-5 | - | 14 | TRBV15 | - | CATSRVGRRETQYF | TGTGCCACCAGCAGAGTAGGGAGAAGAGAGACCCAGTACTTC
TRBJ1-2 | - | 15 | TRBV11-2 | - | CASSFSRDPRYGYTF | TGTGCCAGCAGCTTCAGTCGGGACCCTCGCTATGGCTACACCTTC
TRBJ1-6 | - | 15 | TRBV6-1 | few | CASSETLSVSSPLHF | TGTGCCAGCAGTGAGACTTTAAGCGTTAGTTCACCCCTCCACTTT
TRBJ2-1 | - | 14 | TRBV6-7 | once | CASRGRGGYNEQFF | TGTGCCAGCAGGGGCCGTGGGGGCTACAATGAGCAGTTCTTC